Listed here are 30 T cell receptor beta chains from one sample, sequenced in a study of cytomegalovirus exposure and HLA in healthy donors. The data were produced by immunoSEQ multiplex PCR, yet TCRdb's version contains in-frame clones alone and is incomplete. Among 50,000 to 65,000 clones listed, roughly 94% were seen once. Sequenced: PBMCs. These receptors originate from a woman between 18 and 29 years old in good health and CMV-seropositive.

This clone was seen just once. The DNA for the CDR3 is TGTGCCAGCAGCTTAGCTAGTACAGATACGCAGTATTTT. Translation gives CASSLASTDTQYF. The rearrangement links TRBV11-1 to TRBJ2-3; D gene unclear. The CDR3 consists of 13 residues. Germline CDR1 SGHAT, CDR2 FQDESV (reference sequence). Trimming cost V 0 bases and J 3 bases, with 4 bases left between them.

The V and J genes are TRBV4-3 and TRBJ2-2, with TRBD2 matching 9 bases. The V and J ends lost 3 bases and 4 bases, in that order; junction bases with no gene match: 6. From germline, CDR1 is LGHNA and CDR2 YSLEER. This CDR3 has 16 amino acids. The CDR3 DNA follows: TGCGCCAGCAGCCACGGGGGGGGACTAGCCACCGGGGAGCTGTTTTTT. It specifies CASSHGGGLATGELFF.

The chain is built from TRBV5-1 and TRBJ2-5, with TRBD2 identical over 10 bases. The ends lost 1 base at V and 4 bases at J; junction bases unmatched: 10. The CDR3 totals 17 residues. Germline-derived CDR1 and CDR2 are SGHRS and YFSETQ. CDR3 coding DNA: TGCGCCAGCAGCTTGAGGACTAGCGGAAAAGGTGGAGAGACCCAGTACTTC. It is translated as CASSLRTSGKGGETQYF.

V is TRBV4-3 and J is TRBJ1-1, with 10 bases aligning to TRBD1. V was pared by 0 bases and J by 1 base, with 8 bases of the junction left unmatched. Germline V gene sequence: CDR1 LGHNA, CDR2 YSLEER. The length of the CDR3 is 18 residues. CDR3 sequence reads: CASSQDLTGGPSNTEAFF. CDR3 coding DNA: TGCGCCAGCAGCCAAGATCTGACAGGGGGCCCATCGAACACTGAAGCTTTCTTT.

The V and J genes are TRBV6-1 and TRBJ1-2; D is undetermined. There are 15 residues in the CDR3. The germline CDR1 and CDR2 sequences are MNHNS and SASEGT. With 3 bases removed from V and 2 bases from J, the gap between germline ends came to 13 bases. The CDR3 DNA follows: TGTGCCAGCAGTGAGCGTTGGGAGGTAAACTATGGCTACACCTTC. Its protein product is CASSERWEVNYGYTF.

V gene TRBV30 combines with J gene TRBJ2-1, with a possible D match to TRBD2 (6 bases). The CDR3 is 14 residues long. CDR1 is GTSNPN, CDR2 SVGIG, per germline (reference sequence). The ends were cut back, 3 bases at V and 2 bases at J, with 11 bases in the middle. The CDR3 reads CAWREAGAYNEQFF. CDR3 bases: TGTGCCTGGAGGGAAGCGGGCGCCTACAATGAGCAGTTCTTC.

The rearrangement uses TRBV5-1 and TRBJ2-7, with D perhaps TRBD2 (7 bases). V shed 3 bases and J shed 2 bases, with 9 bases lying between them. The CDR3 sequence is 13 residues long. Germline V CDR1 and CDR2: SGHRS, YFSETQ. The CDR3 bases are TGCGCCAGCAGCTCGGGGGGCCCCTACGAGCAGTACTTC. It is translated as CASSSGGPYEQYF.

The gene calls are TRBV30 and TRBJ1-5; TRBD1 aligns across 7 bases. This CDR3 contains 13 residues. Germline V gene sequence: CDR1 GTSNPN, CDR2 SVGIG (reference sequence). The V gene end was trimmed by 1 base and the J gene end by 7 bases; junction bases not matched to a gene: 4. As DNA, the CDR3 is TGTGCCTGGAGTGGAACAGGGGCACAGCCCCAGCATTTT. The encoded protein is CAWSGTGAQPQHF.

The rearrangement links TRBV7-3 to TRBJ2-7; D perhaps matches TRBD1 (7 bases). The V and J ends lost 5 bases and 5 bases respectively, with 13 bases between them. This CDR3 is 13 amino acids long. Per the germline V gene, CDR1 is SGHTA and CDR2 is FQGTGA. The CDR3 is CASSATGEDEQYF. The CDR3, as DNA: TGTGCCAGCAGCGCAACAGGGGAGGACGAGCAGTACTTC.

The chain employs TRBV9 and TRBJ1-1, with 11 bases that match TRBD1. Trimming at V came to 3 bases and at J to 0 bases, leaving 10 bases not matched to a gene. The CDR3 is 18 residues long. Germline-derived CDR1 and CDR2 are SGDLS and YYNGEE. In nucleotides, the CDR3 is TGTGCCAGCAGCGCAAAACCGGGACAGGGGGGCATGAACACTGAAGCTTTCTTT. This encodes CASSAKPGQGGMNTEAFF.

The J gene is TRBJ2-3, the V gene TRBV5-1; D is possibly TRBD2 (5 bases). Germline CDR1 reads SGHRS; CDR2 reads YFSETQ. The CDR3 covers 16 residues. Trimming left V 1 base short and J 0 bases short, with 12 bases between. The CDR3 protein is CASSLPADTSTDTQYF. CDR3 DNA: TGCGCCAGCAGCTTGCCAGCGGATACTAGCACAGATACGCAGTATTTT. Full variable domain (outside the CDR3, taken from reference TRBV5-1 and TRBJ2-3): KAGVTQTPRYLIKTRGQQVTLSCSPISGHRSVSWYQQTPGQGLQFLFEYFSETQRNKGNFPGRFSGRQFSNSRSEMNVSTLELGDSALYLCASSLPADTSTDTQYFGPGTRLTVL.

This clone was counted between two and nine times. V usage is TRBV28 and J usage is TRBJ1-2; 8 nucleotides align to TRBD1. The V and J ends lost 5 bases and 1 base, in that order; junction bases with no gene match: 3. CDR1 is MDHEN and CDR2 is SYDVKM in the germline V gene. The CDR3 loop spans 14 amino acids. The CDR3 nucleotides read TGTGCCAGCAGTGGGACAGGTGGTAACTATGGCTACACCTTC. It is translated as CASSGTGGNYGYTF.

The CDR3 region is CASTPFGAGEYQPQHF. DNA for the CDR3: TGTGCCAGCACCCCTTTTGGGGCTGGTGAGTATCAGCCCCAGCATTTT. This chain joins TRBV7-8 and TRBJ1-5; maybe TRBD1 (5 bases). Germline V CDR1 and CDR2: SGHVS, FQNEAQ. CDR3 length: 16 residues. V dropped 7 bases and J dropped 5 bases, with 21 bases sitting between them. Full variable domain (rest looked up from reference TRBV7-8 and TRBJ1-5): GAGVSQSPRYKVAKRGQDVALRCDPISGHVSLFWYQQALGQGPEFLTYFQNEAQLDKSGLPSDRFFAERPEGSVSTLKIQRTQQEDSAVYLCASTPFGAGEYQPQHFGDGTRLSIL.

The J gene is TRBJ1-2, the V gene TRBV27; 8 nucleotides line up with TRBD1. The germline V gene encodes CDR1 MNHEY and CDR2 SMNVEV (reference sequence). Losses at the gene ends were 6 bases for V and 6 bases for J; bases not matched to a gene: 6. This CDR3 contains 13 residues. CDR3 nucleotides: TGTGCCAGCAGCCCCGACAGGGGAGATGGCTACACCTTC. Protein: CASSPDRGDGYTF.

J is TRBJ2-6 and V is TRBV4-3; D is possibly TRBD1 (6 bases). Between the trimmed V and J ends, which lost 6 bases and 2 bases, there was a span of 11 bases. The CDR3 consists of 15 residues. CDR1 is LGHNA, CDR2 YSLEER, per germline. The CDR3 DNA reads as TGCGCCAGCAGACCTACAGGGCCTGGGGCCAACGTCCTGACTTTC. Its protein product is CASRPTGPGANVLTF.

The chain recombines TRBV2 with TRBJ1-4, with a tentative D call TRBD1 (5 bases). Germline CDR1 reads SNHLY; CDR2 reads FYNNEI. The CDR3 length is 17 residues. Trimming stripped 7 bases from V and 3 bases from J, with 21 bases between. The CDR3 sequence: CASKRGRGGSANEKLFF. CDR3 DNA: TGTGCCAGCAAAAGGGGTCGGGGGGGATCGGCTAATGAAAAACTGTTTTTT.

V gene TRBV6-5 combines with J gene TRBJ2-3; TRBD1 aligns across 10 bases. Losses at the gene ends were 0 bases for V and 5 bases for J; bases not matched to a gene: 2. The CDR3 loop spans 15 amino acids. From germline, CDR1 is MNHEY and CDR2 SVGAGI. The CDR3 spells CASSYSGQGLDTQYF. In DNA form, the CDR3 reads TGTGCCAGCAGTTACTCGGGACAGGGGCTAGATACGCAGTATTTT.

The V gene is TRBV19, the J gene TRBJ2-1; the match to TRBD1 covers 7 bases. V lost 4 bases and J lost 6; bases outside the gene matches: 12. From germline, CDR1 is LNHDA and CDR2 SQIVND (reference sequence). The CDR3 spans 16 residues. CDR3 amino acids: CASSRSQTGPGNEQFF. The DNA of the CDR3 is TGTGCCAGTAGTAGATCACAGACAGGGCCGGGCAATGAGCAGTTCTTC.

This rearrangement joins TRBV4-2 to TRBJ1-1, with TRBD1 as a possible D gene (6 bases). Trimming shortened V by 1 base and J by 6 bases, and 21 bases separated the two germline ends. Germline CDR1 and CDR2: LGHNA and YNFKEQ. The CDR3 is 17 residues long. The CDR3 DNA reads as TGTGCCAGCAGCCAAGTAAGGGGGGCCTCGGGAGGGGCTGAAGCTTTCTTT. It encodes CASSQVRGASGGAEAFF.

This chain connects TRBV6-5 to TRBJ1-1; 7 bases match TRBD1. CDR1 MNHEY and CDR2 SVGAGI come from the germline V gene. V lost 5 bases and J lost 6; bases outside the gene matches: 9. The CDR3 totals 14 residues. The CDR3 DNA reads TGTGCCAGCAGTGCACAGGGGCCCCGGGCTGAAGCTTTCTTT. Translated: CASSAQGPRAEAFF.

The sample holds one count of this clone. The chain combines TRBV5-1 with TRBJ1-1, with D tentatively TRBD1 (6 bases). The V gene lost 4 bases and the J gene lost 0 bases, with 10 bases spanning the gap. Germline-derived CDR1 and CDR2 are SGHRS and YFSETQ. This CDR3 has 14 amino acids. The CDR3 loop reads CASSLTGLNTEAFF. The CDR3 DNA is TGCGCCAGCAGCCTAACAGGGCTGAACACTGAAGCTTTCTTT.

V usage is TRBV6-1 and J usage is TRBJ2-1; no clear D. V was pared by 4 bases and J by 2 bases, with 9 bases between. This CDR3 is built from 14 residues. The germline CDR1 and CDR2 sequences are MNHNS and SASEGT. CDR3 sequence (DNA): TGTGCCAGCAGTGCCGGTTCCCCCTACAATGAGCAGTTCTTC. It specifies CASSAGSPYNEQFF.

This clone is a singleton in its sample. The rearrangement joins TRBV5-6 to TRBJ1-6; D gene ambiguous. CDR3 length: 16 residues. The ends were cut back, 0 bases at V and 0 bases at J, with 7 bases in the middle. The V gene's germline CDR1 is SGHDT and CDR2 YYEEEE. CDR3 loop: CASSLVESSYNSPLHF. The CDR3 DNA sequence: TGTGCCAGCAGCTTGGTCGAGAGCTCCTATAATTCACCCCTCCACTTT. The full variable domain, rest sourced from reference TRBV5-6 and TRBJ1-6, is DAGVTQSPTHLIKTRGQQVTLRCSPKSGHDTVSWYQQALGQGPQFIFQYYEEEERQRGNFPDRFSGHQFPNYSSELNVNALLLGDSALYLCASSLVESSYNSPLHFGNGTRLTVT.

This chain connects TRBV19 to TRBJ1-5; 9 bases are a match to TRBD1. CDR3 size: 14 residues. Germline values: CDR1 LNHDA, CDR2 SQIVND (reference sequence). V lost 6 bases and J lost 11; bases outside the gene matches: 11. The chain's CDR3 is CASRMTGGVSAQHF. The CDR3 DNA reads TGTGCCAGTAGGATGACAGGGGGGGTATCGGCCCAGCATTTT.

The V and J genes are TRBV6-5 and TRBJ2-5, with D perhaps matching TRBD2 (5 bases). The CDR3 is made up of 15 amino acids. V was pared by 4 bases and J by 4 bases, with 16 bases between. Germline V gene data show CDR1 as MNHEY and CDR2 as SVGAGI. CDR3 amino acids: CASSSRGAMAETQYF. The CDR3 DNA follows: TGTGCCAGCAGTTCCCGGGGTGCGATGGCAGAGACCCAGTACTTC.

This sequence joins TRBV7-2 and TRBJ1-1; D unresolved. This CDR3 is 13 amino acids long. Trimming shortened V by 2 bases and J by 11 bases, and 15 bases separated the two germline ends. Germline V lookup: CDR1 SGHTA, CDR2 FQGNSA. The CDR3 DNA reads TGTGCCAGCAGCTTAAGCGTTACGAGGCAGGCTTTCTTT. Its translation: CASSLSVTRQAFF.

CDR3 in DNA: TGTGCCTGGGCGGGTGTACGAAGCTCCTATAATTCACCCCTCCACTTT. The encoded protein is CAWAGVRSSYNSPLHF. This chain connects TRBV30 to TRBJ1-6; D is uncertain. V dropped 5 bases and J dropped 0 bases, with 14 bases sitting between them. Germline CDR1 and CDR2: GTSNPN and SVGIG (reference sequence). The CDR3 length is 16 residues. Full variable domain (rest looked up from reference TRBV30 and TRBJ1-6): SQTIHQWPATLVQPVGSPLSLECTVEGTSNPNLYWYRQAAGRGLQLLFYSVGIGQISSEVPQNLSASRPQDRQFILSSKKLLLSDSGFYLCAWAGVRSSYNSPLHFGNGTRLTVT.

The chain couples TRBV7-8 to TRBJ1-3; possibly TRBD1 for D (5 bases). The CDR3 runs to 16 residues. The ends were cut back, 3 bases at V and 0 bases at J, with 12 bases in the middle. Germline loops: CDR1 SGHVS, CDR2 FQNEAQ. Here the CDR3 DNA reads TGTGCCAGCAGCTTTATCGGGGGAAGCTCTGGAAACACCATATATTTT. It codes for CASSFIGGSSGNTIYF.

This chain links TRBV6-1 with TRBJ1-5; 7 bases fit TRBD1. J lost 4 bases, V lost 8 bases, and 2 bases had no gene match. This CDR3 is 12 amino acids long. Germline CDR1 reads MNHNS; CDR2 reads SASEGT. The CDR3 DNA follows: TGTGCCAGCCGGGACAGTAATCAGCCCCAGCATTTT. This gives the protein CASRDSNQPQHF.

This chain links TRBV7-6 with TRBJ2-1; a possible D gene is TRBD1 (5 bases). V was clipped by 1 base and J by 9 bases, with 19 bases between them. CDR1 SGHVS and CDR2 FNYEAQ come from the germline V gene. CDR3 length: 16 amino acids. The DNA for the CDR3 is TGTGCCAGCAGCTTAGTCGGTTTACTGGTAAGGGGTGAGCAGTTCTTC. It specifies CASSLVGLLVRGEQFF.